These 21 T cell receptor beta chains were all obtained from the same sample, sequenced in a study of early stage breast cancer tumors. Sequencing used immunoSEQ multiplex PCR; TCRdb keeps in-frame clones, though not all of them. The sample yields roughly 30,000 clones, roughly four fifths seen once. Specimen: blood. These receptors originate from a person in their 40s with breast cancer.

This clone appeared a single time. The chain joins TRBV5-1 to TRBJ2-7; the D gene is possibly TRBD2 (5 bases). The CDR3 consists of 14 residues. Trimming took 3 bases from V and 7 from J, leaving 17 bases between them. Looked up from germline, CDR1 is SGHRS and CDR2 is YFSETQ. Here the CDR3 reads CASSYRGPSSEQYF. CDR3 in DNA: TGCGCCAGCAGCTACCGCGGGCCCTCTAGTGAGCAGTACTTC. Full variable domain (missing parts from reference TRBV5-1 and TRBJ2-7): KAGVTQTPRYLIKTRGQQVTLSCSPISGHRSVSWYQQTPGQGLQFLFEYFSETQRNKGNFPGRFSGRQFSNSRSEMNVSTLELGDSALYLCASSYRGPSSEQYFGPGTRLTVT.

This rearrangement joins TRBV15 to TRBJ2-7, with D possibly called TRBD1 or TRBD2 (5 bases each). CDR1 LNHNV and CDR2 YYDKDF come from the germline V gene (reference sequence). V was cut by 9 bases and J by 0 bases, with 12 bases left in between. The CDR3 extends over 13 amino acids. CDR3 sequence reads: CATGTGSSYEQYF. As DNA, the CDR3 is TGTGCCACTGGGACCGGAAGCTCCTACGAGCAGTACTTC.

In this sample, this clone turned up once. V usage is TRBV4-3 and J usage is TRBJ1-4; TRBD1 is a possible D gene (6 bases). The CDR3 has 16 amino acids. Germline V CDR1 and CDR2: LGHNA, YSLEER. Trimming pared 1 base from V and 7 bases from J, leaving 16 bases between. In DNA, the CDR3 is TGCGCCAGCAGCCAAGGGGGGACCCTAGGGGGTGAAAAACTGTTTTTT. It yields the protein CASSQGGTLGGEKLFF.

The chain links TRBV7-9 to TRBJ2-4, with TRBD2 matching over 10 bases. The V segment lost 6 bases and the J segment 4 bases; nucleotides outside the gene matches: 3. Germline V gives CDR1 SEHNR, CDR2 FQNEAQ (reference sequence). The CDR3 runs to 14 residues. The CDR3 sequence is CASSLAGVKNIQYF. The CDR3 coding sequence is TGTGCCAGCAGTCTAGCGGGAGTTAAAAACATTCAGTACTTC. Supplemented by reference TRBV7-9 and TRBJ2-4, the full variable domain reads DTGVSQNPRHKITKRGQNVTFRCDPISEHNRLYWYRQTLGQGPEFLTYFQNEAQLEKSRLLSDRFSAERPKGSFSTLEIQRTEQGDSAMYLCASSLAGVKNIQYFGAGTRLSVL.

This clone was seen more than once but under ten times. The V call is TRBV28, the J call TRBJ2-1, with D perhaps matching TRBD1 (5 bases). The germline V gene encodes CDR1 MDHEN and CDR2 SYDVKM. Trimming shortened V by 2 bases and J by 7 bases, and 15 bases separated the two germline ends. This CDR3 contains 15 residues. The CDR3 nucleotides read TGTGCCAGCAGTTTAATCCAGGGTACTAAAAATGAGCAGTTCTTC. Protein: CASSLIQGTKNEQFF.

V is TRBV9 and J is TRBJ2-1, with TRBD2 identical over 9 bases. The J segment lost 4 bases and the V segment lost 4 bases, leaving 6 bases of the junction unmatched. This CDR3 region has 15 residues. In germline, CDR1 is SGDLS, CDR2 YYNGEE. CDR3 sequence: CASSSTSGGYNEQFF. CDR3 bases: TGTGCCAGCAGCTCGACTAGCGGAGGGTACAATGAGCAGTTCTTC.

This rearrangement joins TRBV11-2 to TRBJ1-4; maybe TRBD1 (6 bases). This CDR3 region has 14 residues. The germline V gene has CDR1 SGHAT and CDR2 FQNNGV. V lost 1 base and J lost 8, with 11 bases in between. This CDR3 is CASSLGTGREKLFF. The DNA of the CDR3 is TGTGCCAGCAGCTTAGGAACAGGGAGGGAAAAACTGTTTTTT.

The chain combines TRBV6-5 with TRBJ1-1; TRBD1 aligns across 8 bases. J lost 9 bases, V lost 6 bases, and 3 bases had no gene match. This CDR3 contains 11 residues. Germline CDR1 MNHEY, CDR2 SVGAGI. This CDR3 is CASSWTGKAFF. CDR3 coding DNA: TGTGCCAGCAGCTGGACAGGGAAAGCTTTCTTT.

The chain employs TRBV30 and TRBJ1-2; D is perhaps TRBD1 (6 bases). This CDR3 comprises 13 residues. The V gene's germline CDR1 is GTSNPN and CDR2 SVGIG (reference sequence). Trimming left V 1 base short and J 5 bases short, with 11 bases between. DNA for the CDR3: TGTGCCTGGAGTGATCGGGGGGCTTATGGCTACACCTTC. It is translated as CAWSDRGAYGYTF.

Here the CDR3 reads CASRSPGTGELFF. The CDR3 region has the DNA TGTGCCAGTAGGTCGCCAGGGACCGGGGAGCTGTTTTTT. This chain connects TRBV19 to TRBJ2-2; D might be TRBD1 (5 bases). The germline CDR1 and CDR2 sequences are LNHDA and SQIVND (reference sequence). The CDR3 is made up of 13 amino acids. The V gene lost 6 bases and the J gene lost 5 bases, with 10 bases spanning the gap.

This chain links TRBV23-1 with TRBJ2-5, with 9 nucleotides matching TRBD1. TRBV23-1 qualifies as an ORF whose function is uncertain. Unmatched junction bases numbered 7, after V lost 4 bases and J lost 7 bases. The CDR3 is 14 residues long. The CDR3 DNA follows: TGCGCCAGCAGTCGCGACAGGGGGGTCGGGACCCAGTACTTC. Translation gives CASSRDRGVGTQYF.

The chain links TRBV14 to TRBJ2-7, with D hard to call. The CDR3 is 13 amino acids. Germline CDR1 reads SGHDN; CDR2 reads FVKESK. V shed 3 bases and J shed 2 bases, with 8 bases lying between them. CDR3 coding DNA: TGTGCCAGCAGCCACTTATCAACCTACGAGCAGTACTTC. This gives the protein CASSHLSTYEQYF.

This sequence joins TRBV5-4 and TRBJ1-2, with D possibly TRBD1 on 5 matching bases. V was pared by 0 bases and J by 8 bases, with 17 bases between. Germline V lookup: CDR1 SGHNT, CDR2 YYREEE (reference sequence). There are 15 residues in the CDR3. In DNA form, the CDR3 reads TGTGCCAGCAGCTTGGTTGACCGTCTCAAGGGGGGCTACACCTTC. Translating it yields CASSLVDRLKGGYTF. Variable domain in full (rest from reference TRBV5-4 and TRBJ1-2): ETGVTQSPTHLIKTRGQQVTLRCSSQSGHNTVSWYQQALGQGPQFIFQYYREEENGRGNFPPRFSGLQFPNYSSELNVNALELDDSALYLCASSLVDRLKGGYTFGSGTRLTVV.

The gene calls are TRBV10-3 and TRBJ2-3, with 11 bases aligning to TRBD2. J gave up 4 bases and V 0 bases, and 6 bases lay outside the gene matches. Germline V lookup: CDR1 ENHRY, CDR2 SYGVKD. The CDR3 contains 17 residues. DNA for the CDR3: TGTGCCATCAGTGAGTCTATAGCGGGAGGGCCAGCAGATACGCAGTATTTT. Its protein product is CAISESIAGGPADTQYF.

In its sample, this clone is medium-sized. The V call is TRBV16, the J call TRBJ2-7; D gene unclear. There are 12 residues in the CDR3. Germline V gene sequence: CDR1 KGHSY, CDR2 FQNENV. With 0 bases removed from V and 7 bases from J, the gap between germline ends came to 7 bases. In DNA form, the CDR3 reads TGTGCCAGCAGCCAATCTTGGGAAGAGCAGTACTTC. It codes for CASSQSWEEQYF.

There are a few counts of this clone. The chain is built from TRBV30 and TRBJ1-5; D unclear. Trimming stripped 2 bases from V and 9 bases from J, with 14 bases between. Germline loops: CDR1 GTSNPN, CDR2 SVGIG (reference sequence). The CDR3 is 13 residues long. The CDR3 DNA is TGTGCCTGGAGTAAAGAACGGTATAGGCCCCAGCATTTT. It specifies CAWSKERYRPQHF.

The rearrangement joins TRBV13 to TRBJ2-1; 8 bases line up with TRBD2. V trimming: 4 bases; J trimming: 5 bases; junction bases outside the gene matches: 13. Germline V gene lookup returns CDR1 PRHDT and CDR2 FYEKMQ (reference sequence). The CDR3 totals 17 residues. Written as DNA, the CDR3 is TGTGCCAGCAGCTCCCCGTTGGAGCGGGAGACCGACAATGAGCAGTTCTTC. Amino acids: CASSSPLERETDNEQFF.

V and J are TRBV21-1 and TRBJ2-7. TRBV21-1 is marked as a pseudogene. CDR3 length: 12 residues. The CDR3 protein is CASSGRDREQYF. The CDR3 DNA follows: TGTGCCAGCAGCGGTCGAGACCGCGAGCAGTACTTC.

The V gene is TRBV30, the J gene TRBJ1-4, with D tentatively TRBD1 (5 bases). Germline loops: CDR1 GTSNPN, CDR2 SVGIG (reference sequence). Trimming left V 4 bases short and J 4 bases short, with 7 bases between. CDR3 length: 12 residues. In DNA, the CDR3 is TGTGCCTGGAACAGGAATAATGAAAAACTGTTTTTT. Translation: CAWNRNNEKLFF.

The chain joins TRBV7-9 to TRBJ2-1; 9 nucleotides match TRBD2. Losses at the gene ends were 6 bases for V and 10 bases for J; bases not matched to a gene: 10. This CDR3 has 14 amino acids. Per germline, CDR1 SEHNR and CDR2 FQNEAQ (reference sequence). CDR3 protein: CASSFELLAGEQFF. DNA for the CDR3: TGTGCCAGCAGTTTTGAGTTGCTAGCGGGAGAGCAGTTCTTC.

The CDR3 reads CAVYEGPINYGYTF. As DNA, the CDR3 is TGTGCCGTTTATGAGGGCCCAATAAACTATGGCTACACCTTC. The chain joins TRBV10-3 to TRBJ1-2; no firm D call. Germline-derived CDR1 and CDR2 are ENHRY and SYGVKD. This CDR3 is 14 amino acids long. Trimming removed 11 bases from V and 2 bases from J, with 18 bases in between.